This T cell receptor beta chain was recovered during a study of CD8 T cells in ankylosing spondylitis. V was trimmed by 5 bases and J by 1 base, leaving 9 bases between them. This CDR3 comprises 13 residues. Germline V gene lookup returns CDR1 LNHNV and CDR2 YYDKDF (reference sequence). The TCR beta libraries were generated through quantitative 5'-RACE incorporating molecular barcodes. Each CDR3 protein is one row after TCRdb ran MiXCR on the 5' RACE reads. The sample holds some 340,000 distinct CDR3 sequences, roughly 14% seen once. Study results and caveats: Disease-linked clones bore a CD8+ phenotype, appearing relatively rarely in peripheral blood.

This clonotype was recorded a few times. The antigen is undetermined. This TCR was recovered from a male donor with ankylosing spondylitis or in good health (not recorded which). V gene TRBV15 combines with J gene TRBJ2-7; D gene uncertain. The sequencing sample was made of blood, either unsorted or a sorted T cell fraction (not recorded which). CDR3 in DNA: TGTGCCACCAGCGGGCGGATATCCTACGAGCAGTACTTC. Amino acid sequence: CATSGRISYEQYF.